This T cell receptor beta chain was identified during a study of cytomegalovirus exposure and HLA in healthy donors. 13 Jbeta primers and 60 Vbeta primers were used for the PCR. Generated by immunoSEQ multiplex PCR, the TCRdb table keeps only in-frame clones and is missing some. The profile shows more than 150,000 clones, around 80% of them singletons. The study's findings and limits: Further analysis, carried out later, found HLA-associated TCR beta chains more clonally expanded than equally common other chains. Earlier findings revealed that most TCR beta V segments proved productive either about 90% or about 30% of the time. It was only CMV serostatus that was available as immune exposure information. Cytomegalovirus-associated TCR beta chains were listed, numbering under 200.

The CDR3 contains 16 residues. Germline CDR1 and CDR2: ENHRY and SYGVKD. V lost 4 bases, J lost 0 bases, and 15 bases lay in between. Note on this clone: The antigen remains undetermined.

The clonotype originates from a woman in her thirties or forties in good health and CMV-seropositive. J is TRBJ1-2 and V is TRBV10-3; possibly TRBD1 for D (6 bases). Sequencing was done on a sample of PBMCs. As DNA, the CDR3 is TGTGCCATCAGTGCCGGGACATCTGATTCTAACTATGGCTACACCTTC. As protein: CAISAGTSDSNYGYTF.